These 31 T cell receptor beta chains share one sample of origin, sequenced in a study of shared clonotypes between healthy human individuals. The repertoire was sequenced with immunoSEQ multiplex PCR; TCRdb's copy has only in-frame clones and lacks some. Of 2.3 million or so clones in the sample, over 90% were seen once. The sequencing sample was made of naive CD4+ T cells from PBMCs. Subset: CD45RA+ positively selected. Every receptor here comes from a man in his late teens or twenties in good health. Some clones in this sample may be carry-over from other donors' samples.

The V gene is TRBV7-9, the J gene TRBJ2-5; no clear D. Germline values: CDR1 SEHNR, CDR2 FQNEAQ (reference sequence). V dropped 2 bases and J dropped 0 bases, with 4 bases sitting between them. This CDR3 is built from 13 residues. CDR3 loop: CASSLPYQETQYF. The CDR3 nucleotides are TGTGCCAGCAGCTTACCGTACCAAGAGACCCAGTACTTC.

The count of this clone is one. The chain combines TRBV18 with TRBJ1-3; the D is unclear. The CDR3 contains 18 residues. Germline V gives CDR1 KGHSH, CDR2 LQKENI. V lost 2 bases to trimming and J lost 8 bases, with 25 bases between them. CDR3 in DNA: TGTGCCAGCTCACCAGAGGTAAGTACCGCTCGTCGGGAGGACACCATATATTTT. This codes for CASSPEVSTARREDTIYF. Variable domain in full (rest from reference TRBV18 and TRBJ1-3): NAGVMQNPRHLVRRRGQEARLRCSPMKGHSHVYWYRQLPEEGLKFMVYLQKENIIDESGMPKERFSAEFPKEGPSILRIQQVVRGDSAAYFCASSPEVSTARREDTIYFGEGSWLTVV.

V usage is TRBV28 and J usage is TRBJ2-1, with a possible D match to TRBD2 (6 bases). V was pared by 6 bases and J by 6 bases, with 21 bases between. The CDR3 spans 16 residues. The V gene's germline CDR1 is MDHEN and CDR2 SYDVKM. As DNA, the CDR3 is TGTGCCAGCAGACGGGACTCCCGGTACTTTCCCAATGAGCAGTTCTTC. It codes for CASRRDSRYFPNEQFF.

For the CDR3, the DNA is TGTGCCAGCAGCTCACCGACAGGCATGCACAATGAGCAGTTCTTC. Translation: CASSSPTGMHNEQFF. This chain links TRBV7-9 with TRBJ2-1; D is possibly TRBD1 (6 bases). Germline CDR1 and CDR2: SEHNR and FQNEAQ (reference sequence). This CDR3 comprises 15 residues. V shed 4 bases and J shed 5 bases, with 15 bases lying between them.

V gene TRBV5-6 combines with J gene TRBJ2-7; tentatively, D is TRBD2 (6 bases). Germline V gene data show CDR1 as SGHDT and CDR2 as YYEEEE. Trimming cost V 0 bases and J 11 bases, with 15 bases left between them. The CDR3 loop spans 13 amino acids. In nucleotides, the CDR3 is TGTGCCAGCAGCTTGGTAGAGGTCCAGCGGGAGTACTTC. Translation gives CASSLVEVQREYF.

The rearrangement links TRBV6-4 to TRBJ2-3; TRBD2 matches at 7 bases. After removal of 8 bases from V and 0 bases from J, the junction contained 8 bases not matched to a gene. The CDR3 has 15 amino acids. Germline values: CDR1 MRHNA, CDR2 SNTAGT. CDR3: CASGGSAGSTDTQYF. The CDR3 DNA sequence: TGTGCCAGCGGGGGATCAGCGGGAAGCACAGATACGCAGTATTTT.

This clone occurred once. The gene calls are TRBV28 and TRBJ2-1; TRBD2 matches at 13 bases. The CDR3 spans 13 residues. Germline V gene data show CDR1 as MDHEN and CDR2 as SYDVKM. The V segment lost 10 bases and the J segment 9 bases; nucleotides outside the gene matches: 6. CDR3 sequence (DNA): TGTGCCACCAGGACTAGCGGGAGCGCTGAGCAGTTCTTC. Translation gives CATRTSGSAEQFF.

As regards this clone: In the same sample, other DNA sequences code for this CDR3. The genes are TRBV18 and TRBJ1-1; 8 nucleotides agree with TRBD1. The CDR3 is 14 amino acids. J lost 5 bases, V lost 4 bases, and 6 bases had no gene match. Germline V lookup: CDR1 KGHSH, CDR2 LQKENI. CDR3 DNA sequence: TGTGCCAGCTCACTCGACAGGGGAGATACTGAAGCTTTCTTT. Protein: CASSLDRGDTEAFF.

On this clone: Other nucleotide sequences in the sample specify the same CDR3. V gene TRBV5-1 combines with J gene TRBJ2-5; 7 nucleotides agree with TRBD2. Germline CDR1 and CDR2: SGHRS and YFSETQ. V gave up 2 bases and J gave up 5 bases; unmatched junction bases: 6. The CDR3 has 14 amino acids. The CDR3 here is CASSFPGGEETQYF. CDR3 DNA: TGCGCCAGCAGCTTCCCGGGGGGAGAGGAGACCCAGTACTTC. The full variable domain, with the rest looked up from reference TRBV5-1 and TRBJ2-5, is KAGVTQTPRYLIKTRGQQVTLSCSPISGHRSVSWYQQTPGQGLQFLFEYFSETQRNKGNFPGRFSGRQFSNSRSEMNVSTLELGDSALYLCASSFPGGEETQYFGPGTRLLVL.

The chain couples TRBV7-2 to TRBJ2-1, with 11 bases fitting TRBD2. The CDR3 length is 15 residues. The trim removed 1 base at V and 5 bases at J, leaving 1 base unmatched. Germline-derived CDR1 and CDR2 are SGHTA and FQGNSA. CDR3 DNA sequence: TGTGCCAGCAGCTTAGTACTAGCGGGGGACAATGAGCAGTTCTTC. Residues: CASSLVLAGDNEQFF.

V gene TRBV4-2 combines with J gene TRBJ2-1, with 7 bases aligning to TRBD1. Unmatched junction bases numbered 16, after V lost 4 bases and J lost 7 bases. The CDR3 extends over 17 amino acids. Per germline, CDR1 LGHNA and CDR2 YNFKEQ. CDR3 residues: CASSLMTGQSPLNEQFF. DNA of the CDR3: TGTGCCAGCAGCCTAATGACAGGGCAAAGTCCCCTTAATGAGCAGTTCTTC.

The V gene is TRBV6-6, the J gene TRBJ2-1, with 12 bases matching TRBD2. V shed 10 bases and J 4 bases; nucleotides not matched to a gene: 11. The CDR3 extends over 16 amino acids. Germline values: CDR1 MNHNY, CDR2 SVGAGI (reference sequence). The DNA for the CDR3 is TGTGCCACTACCGTGACTAGCGGGAGTCTATACAATGAGCAGTTCTTC. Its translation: CATTVTSGSLYNEQFF.

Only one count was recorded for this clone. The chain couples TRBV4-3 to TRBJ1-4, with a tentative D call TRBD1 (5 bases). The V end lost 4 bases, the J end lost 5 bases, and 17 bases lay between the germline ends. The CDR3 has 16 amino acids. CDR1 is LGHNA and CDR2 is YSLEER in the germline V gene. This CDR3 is CASSPRAGRVNEKLFF. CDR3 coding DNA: TGCGCCAGCAGCCCACGGGCGGGCAGGGTAAATGAAAAACTGTTTTTT.

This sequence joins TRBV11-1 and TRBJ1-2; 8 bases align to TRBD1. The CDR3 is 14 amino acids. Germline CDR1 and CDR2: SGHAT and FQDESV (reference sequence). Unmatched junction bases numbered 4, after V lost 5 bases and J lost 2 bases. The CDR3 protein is CASSLRTGNYGYTF. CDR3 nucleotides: TGTGCCAGCAGCCTCCGGACAGGGAACTATGGCTACACCTTC.

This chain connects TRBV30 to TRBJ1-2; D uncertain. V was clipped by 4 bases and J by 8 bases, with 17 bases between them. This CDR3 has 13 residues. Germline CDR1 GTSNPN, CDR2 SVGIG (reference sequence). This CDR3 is CAWKAPLPRGYTF. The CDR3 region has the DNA TGTGCCTGGAAAGCCCCCTTACCCCGAGGCTACACCTTC.

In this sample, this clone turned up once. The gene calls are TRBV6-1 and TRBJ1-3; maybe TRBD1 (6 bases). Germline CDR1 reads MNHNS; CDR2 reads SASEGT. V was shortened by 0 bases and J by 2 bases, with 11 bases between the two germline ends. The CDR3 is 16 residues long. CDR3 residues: CASSEAGGGTGNTIYF. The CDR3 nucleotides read TGTGCCAGCAGTGAAGCAGGGGGGGGGACTGGAAACACCATATATTTT.

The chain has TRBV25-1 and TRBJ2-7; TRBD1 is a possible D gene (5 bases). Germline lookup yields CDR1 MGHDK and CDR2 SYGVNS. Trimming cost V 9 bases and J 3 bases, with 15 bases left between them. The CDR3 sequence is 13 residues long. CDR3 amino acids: CASSDSDLYEQYF. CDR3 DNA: TGTGCCAGTTCTGACAGCGACCTCTACGAGCAGTACTTC.

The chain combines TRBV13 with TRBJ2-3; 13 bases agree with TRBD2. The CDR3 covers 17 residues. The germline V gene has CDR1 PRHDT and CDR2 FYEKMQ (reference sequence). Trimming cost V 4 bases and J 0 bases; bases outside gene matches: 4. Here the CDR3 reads CASSSRTSGRSTDTQYF. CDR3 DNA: TGTGCCAGCAGCTCACGGACTAGCGGGAGAAGCACAGATACGCAGTATTTT.

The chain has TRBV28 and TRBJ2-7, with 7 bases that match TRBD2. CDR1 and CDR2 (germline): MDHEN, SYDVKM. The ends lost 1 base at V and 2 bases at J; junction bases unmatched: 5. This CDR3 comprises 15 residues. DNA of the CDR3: TGTGCCAGCAGTTTATCCCGGCGGGGGACCTACGAGCAGTACTTC. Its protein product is CASSLSRRGTYEQYF.

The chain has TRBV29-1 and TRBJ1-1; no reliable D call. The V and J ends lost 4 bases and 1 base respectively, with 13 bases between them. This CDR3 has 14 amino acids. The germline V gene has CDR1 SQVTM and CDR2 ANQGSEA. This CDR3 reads CSVVSLGANTEAFF. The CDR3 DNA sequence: TGCAGCGTTGTGAGTTTGGGCGCGAACACTGAAGCTTTCTTT.

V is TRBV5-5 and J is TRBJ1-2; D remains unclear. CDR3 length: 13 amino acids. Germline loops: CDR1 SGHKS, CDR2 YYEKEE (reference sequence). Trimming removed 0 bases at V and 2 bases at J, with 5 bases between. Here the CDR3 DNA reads TGTGCCAGCAGCTTGGGCGGGAACTATGGCTACACCTTC. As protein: CASSLGGNYGYTF. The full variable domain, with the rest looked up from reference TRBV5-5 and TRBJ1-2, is DAGVTQSPTHLIKTRGQQVTLRCSPISGHKSVSWYQQVLGQGPQFIFQYYEKEERGRGNFPDRFSARQFPNYSSELNVNALLLGDSALYLCASSLGGNYGYTFGSGTRLTVV.

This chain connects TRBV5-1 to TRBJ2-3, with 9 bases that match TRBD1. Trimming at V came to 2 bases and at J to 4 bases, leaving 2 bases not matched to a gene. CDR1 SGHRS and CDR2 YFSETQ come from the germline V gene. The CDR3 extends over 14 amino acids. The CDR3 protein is CASSLQGASDTQYF. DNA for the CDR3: TGCGCCAGCAGCTTACAGGGGGCGTCAGATACGCAGTATTTT.

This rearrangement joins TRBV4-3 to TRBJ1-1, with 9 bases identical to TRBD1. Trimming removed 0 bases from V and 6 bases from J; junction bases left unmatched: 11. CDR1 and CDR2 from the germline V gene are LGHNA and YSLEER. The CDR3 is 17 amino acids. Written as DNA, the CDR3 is TGCGCCAGCAGCCAAGAAGTTCCGGGACAGGGTATGCCTGAAGCTTTCTTT. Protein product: CASSQEVPGQGMPEAFF.

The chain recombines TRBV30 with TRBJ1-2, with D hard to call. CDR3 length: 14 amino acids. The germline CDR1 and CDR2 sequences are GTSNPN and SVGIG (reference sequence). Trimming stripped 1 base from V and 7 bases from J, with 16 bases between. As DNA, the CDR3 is TGTGCCTGGAGTGATTTTATGGGTGGACCTGGCTACACCTTC. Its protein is CAWSDFMGGPGYTF.

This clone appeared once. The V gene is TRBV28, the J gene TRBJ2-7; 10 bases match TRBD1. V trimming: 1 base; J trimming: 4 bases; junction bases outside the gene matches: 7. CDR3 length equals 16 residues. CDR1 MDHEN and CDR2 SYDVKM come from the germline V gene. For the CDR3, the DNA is TGTGCCAGCAGTTTATTGGGACAGGGGTTTCGATACGAGCAGTACTTC. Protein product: CASSLLGQGFRYEQYF.

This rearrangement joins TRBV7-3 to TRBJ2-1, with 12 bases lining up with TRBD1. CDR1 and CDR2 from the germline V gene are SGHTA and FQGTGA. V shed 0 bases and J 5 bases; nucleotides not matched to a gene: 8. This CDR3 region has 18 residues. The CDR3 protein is CASSLTVGTGGRNNEQFF. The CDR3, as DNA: TGTGCCAGCAGCTTAACTGTCGGGACAGGGGGCCGTAACAATGAGCAGTTCTTC.

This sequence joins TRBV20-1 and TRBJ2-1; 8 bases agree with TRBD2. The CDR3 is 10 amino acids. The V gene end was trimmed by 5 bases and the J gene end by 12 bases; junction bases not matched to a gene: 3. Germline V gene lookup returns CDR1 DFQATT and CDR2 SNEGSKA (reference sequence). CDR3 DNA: TGCAGTGCTCAGCGGGAGAGGCAGTTCTTC. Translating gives CSAQRERQFF.

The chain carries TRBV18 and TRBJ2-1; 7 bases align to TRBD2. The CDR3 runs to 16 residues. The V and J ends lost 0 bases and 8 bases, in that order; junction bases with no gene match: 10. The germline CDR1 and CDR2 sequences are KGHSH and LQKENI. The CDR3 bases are TGTGCCAGCTCACCACCCTCGCGGGAGATGCGGGATGAGCAGTTCTTC. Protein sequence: CASSPPSREMRDEQFF.

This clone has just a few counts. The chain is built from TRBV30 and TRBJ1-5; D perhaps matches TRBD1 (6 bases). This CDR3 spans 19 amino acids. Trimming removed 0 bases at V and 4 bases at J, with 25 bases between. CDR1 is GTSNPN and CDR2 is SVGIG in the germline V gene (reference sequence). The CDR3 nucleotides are TGTGCCTGGAGTGTTCTTTTTGATGGGGGGGCTTGGGTTAATCAGCCCCAGCATTTT. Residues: CAWSVLFDGGAWVNQPQHF. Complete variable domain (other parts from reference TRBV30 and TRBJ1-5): SQTIHQWPATLVQPVGSPLSLECTVEGTSNPNLYWYRQAAGRGLQLLFYSVGIGQISSEVPQNLSASRPQDRQFILSSKKLLLSDSGFYLCAWSVLFDGGAWVNQPQHFGDGTRLSIL.

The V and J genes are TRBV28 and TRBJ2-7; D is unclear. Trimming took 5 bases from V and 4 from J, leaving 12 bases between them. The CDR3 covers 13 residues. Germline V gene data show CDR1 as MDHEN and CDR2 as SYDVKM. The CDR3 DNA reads TGTGCCAGCAGTGGTAATGGGCTATACGAGCAGTACTTC. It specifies CASSGNGLYEQYF.

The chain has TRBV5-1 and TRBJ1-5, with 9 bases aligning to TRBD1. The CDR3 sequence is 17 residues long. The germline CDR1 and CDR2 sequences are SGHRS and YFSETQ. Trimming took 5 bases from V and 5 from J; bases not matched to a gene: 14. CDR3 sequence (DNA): TGCGCCAGCAGTCAGCGACAGGGGGAAAGTTCTCATCAGCCCCAGCATTTT. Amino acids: CASSQRQGESSHQPQHF.